This is a list of T cell receptor beta chains from one sample in a study of blood T cells in healthy people across ages. TCRdb re-derived calls from the 5' RACE reads in MiXCR, one entry per CDR3 protein. Among around 750,000 distinct CDR3 sequences listed, roughly 50% were seen once. Sequencing was carried out using blood. These receptors were taken from an elderly man in good health. CDR3s include the opening cysteine and the closing phenylalanine or tryptophan. Each record gives: clone size, D gene, J gene, V gene, CDR3 DNA, CDR3 protein. The D gene is left open where the match is weak. Clone size appears in some rows only: once, few, many, or a class for an expanded clone.

>-|TRBD2|TRBJ2-7|TRBV4-2
TGTGCCAGCAGCCAAGCAGCATGGGCTAGCGGAAACTACGAGCAGTACTTC
CASSQAAWASGNYEQYF
>-|-|TRBJ1-1|TRBV6-2/TRBV6-3
TGTGCCAGCAGCACGATACCGGGAAGGAACACTGAAGCTTTCTTT
CASSTIPGRNTEAFF
>-|-|TRBJ2-1|TRBV20-1
TGCAGTGCTAGGGTGAGCGAGCTAACCTACAATGAGCAGTTCTTC
CSARVSELTYNEQFF
>-|-|TRBJ2-5|TRBV6-5
TGTGCCAGCAGATACAGGGAGGGGGGGACCCAGTACTTC
CASRYREGGTQYF
>-|TRBD2|TRBJ2-1|TRBV15
TGTGCCACCAGCAGAGATCTAGCGGGAGGACGGGAGCAGTTCTTC
CATSRDLAGGREQFF
>-|TRBD1|TRBJ1-2|TRBV30
TGTGCCTGGACGGACCGGGACAGGGTCCATGGCTACACCTTC
CAWTDRDRVHGYTF
>-|-|TRBJ2-1|TRBV27
TGTGCCAGCTCGAGGAGGCTCTCCTACAATGAGCAGTTCTTC
CASSRRLSYNEQFF
>-|-|TRBJ1-4|TRBV2
TGTGCCAGCAGTGCATGGGGGGCGGCTAATGAAAAACTGTTTTTT
CASSAWGAANEKLFF
>-|-|TRBJ1-5|TRBV20-1
TGCAGTGCTTCGTTGAATAGCAATCAGCCCCAGCATTTT
CSASLNSNQPQHF
>many|-|TRBJ2-3|TRBV29-1
TGCAGCGTTGGGACAGGCACAGATACGCAGTATTTT
CSVGTGTDTQYF